This T cell receptor beta chain was identified in a study of cytomegalovirus exposure and HLA in healthy donors. TCRdb's table, derived via immunoSEQ multiplex PCR, lists solely in-frame clones and lacks some. The sample has some 150,000 clones; 65% to 90% are singletons. The CDR3 spans 15 residues. CDR1 is MNHEY, CDR2 SVGAGI, per germline. Trimming cost V 0 bases and J 3 bases, with 11 bases left between them. As for this clone: Its antigen remains unknown.

These donors were members of the roughly 110-subject validation cohort, a group separate from the approximately 670-subject first cohort. Study-level points and caveats: There were 150 to 200 TCR beta chains listed as cytomegalovirus-associated.

Material for sequencing was PBMCs. This TCR was sampled from a man between 18 and 35 years old in good health and CMV-seropositive. The rearrangement joins TRBV6-5 to TRBJ1-2; D call uncertain. CDR3 region: CASSYSGAPDYGYTF. CDR3 coding DNA: TGTGCCAGCAGTTACTCAGGAGCCCCCGACTATGGCTACACCTTC.